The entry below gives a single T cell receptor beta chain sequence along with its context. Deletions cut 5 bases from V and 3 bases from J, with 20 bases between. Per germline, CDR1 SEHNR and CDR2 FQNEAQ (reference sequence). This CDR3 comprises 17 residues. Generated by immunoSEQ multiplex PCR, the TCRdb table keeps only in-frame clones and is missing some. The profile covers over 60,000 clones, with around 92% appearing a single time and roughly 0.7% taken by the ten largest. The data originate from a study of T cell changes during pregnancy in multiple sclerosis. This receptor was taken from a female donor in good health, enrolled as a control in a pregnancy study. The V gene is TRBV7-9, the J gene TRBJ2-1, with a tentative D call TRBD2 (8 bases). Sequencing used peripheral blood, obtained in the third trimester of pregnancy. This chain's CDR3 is CASSHYRGGTSYNEQFF. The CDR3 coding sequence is TGTGCCAGCAGCCACTACAGGGGAGGGACTAGCTACAATGAGCAGTTCTTC.